Below are 23 T cell receptor beta chains sequenced from a single sample in a study of blood T cell repertoires in COVID-19 (dated by TCRdb to the early 2020s). Library preparation was by the immunoSEQ multiplex PCR assay. Held by TCRdb, this immuneACCESS table contains in-frame sequences only and omits some clones. Under half of the omission traces to an unresolved V gene where checked; the cause of the rest is unknown. The sample table records roughly 330,000 clones; around 87% of these occur just once. In total, the top ten clones hold roughly 5.3% of the sample. Specimen: PBMCs or T cells enriched from blood (not recorded which). The origin of the receptors is a woman aged 25-40 years who had recovered from COVID-19.

The V and J genes are TRBV7-8 and TRBJ2-3; 8 bases map to TRBD2. The CDR3 runs 14 residues. CDR1 is SGHVS, CDR2 FQNEAQ, per germline. The ends lost 4 bases at V and 11 bases at J; junction bases unmatched: 11. The CDR3 DNA follows: TGTGCCAGCAGCTCCTTTGCAACCCGGGGGGGGCAGTATTTT. Amino acids: CASSSFATRGGQYF.

As concerns this clone: The sample contains more than one DNA sequence encoding this CDR3. V gene TRBV18 combines with J gene TRBJ1-1; D gene uncertain. The CDR3 length is 13 residues. The germline CDR1 and CDR2 sequences are KGHSH and LQKENI. V dropped 6 bases and J dropped 3 bases, with 11 bases sitting between them. The DNA for the CDR3 is TGTGCCAGCTCGCGAACGGGAGACACTGAAGCTTTCTTT. Its protein product is CASSRTGDTEAFF.

This clone was observed a few times. The chain recombines TRBV6-5 with TRBJ2-1; tentatively, D is TRBD2 (7 bases). V was trimmed by 6 bases and J by 8 bases, leaving 20 bases between them. The CDR3 covers 15 residues. The germline V gene encodes CDR1 MNHEY and CDR2 SVGAGI. The CDR3: CASSLRGGASHEQFF. The CDR3 DNA reads TGTGCCAGCAGCCTTAGAGGGGGGGCCTCGCATGAGCAGTTCTTC.

The rearrangement links TRBV2 to TRBJ1-1; D remains ambiguous. The V gene lost 1 base and the J gene lost 2 bases, with 11 bases spanning the gap. The CDR3 is 15 amino acids. The V gene's germline CDR1 is SNHLY and CDR2 FYNNEI. In DNA form, the CDR3 reads TGTGCCAGCAGTGAAGTTCCGGGAATCAACACTGAAGCTTTCTTT. This gives the protein CASSEVPGINTEAFF.

Only one count was recorded for this clone. V usage is TRBV6-5 and J usage is TRBJ1-2, with 10 bases that match TRBD1. V lost 5 bases to trimming and J lost 8 bases; unmatched junction nucleotides: 8. CDR1 and CDR2 (germline): MNHEY, SVGAGI. This CDR3 has 14 residues. CDR3 protein: CASSRGTGESGYTF. CDR3 DNA: TGTGCCAGCAGTCGTGGGACAGGGGAATCCGGCTACACCTTC.

This chain uses TRBV28 with TRBJ1-5, with D possibly TRBD1 on 5 matching bases. This CDR3 has 14 amino acids. Per the germline V gene, CDR1 is MDHEN and CDR2 is SYDVKM. Trimming cost V 1 base and J 5 bases, with 9 bases left between them. CDR3 sequence: CASSLYTGDQPQHF. CDR3 in DNA: TGTGCCAGCAGTTTATATACGGGGGATCAGCCCCAGCATTTT.

The chain carries TRBV7-3 and TRBJ1-1, with a possible D match to TRBD1 (5 bases). The germline V gene has CDR1 SGHTA and CDR2 FQGTGA. The germline V and J ends were trimmed by 4 bases and 5 bases, with 11 bases remaining between them. The CDR3 is 13 residues long. DNA for the CDR3: TGTGCCAGCAGCTGGGGGGTCGGTACTGAAGCTTTCTTT. Amino acid sequence: CASSWGVGTEAFF.

The rearrangement links TRBV5-1 to TRBJ2-1; the match to TRBD2 covers 12 bases. This CDR3 has 14 amino acids. V trimming: 3 bases; J trimming: 6 bases; junction bases outside the gene matches: 1. In germline, CDR1 is SGHRS, CDR2 YFSETQ. CDR3 region: CASSSSGGGNEQFF. In nucleotides, the CDR3 is TGCGCCAGCAGCTCTAGCGGGGGGGGCAATGAGCAGTTCTTC.

CDR3 bases: TGCGCCAGCAGCCCACGGGGTGAGAACACTGAAGCTTTCTTT. Translating gives CASSPRGENTEAFF. V and J are TRBV5-1 and TRBJ1-1; D uncertain. With 4 bases removed from V and 1 base from J, the gap between germline ends came to 11 bases. In germline, CDR1 is SGHRS, CDR2 YFSETQ. The CDR3 has 14 residues.

This clone was counted once. CDR3 amino acids: CASSMTGRGSTEAFF. CDR3 in DNA: TGTGCCAGTAGTATGACAGGGAGAGGGAGCACTGAAGCTTTCTTT. This rearrangement joins TRBV19 to TRBJ1-1; 7 positions agree with TRBD1. After removal of 3 bases from V and 4 bases from J, the junction contained 8 bases not matched to a gene. The length of the CDR3 is 15 residues. Germline assignment: CDR1 LNHDA and CDR2 SQIVND (reference sequence).

V usage is TRBV6-5 and J usage is TRBJ2-7; D is possibly TRBD2 (6 bases). The germline V gene has CDR1 MNHEY and CDR2 SVGAGI. The ends were cut back, 2 bases at V and 3 bases at J, with 11 bases in the middle. There are 14 residues in the CDR3. The CDR3 loop reads CASSYSMDYYEQYF. CDR3 nucleotide sequence: TGTGCCAGCAGTTACAGTATGGACTACTACGAGCAGTACTTC.

The V gene is TRBV27, the J gene TRBJ2-7; TRBD2 aligns across 7 bases. V shed 8 bases and J 6 bases; nucleotides not matched to a gene: 7. Germline lookup yields CDR1 MNHEY and CDR2 SMNVEV (reference sequence). The length of the CDR3 is 12 residues. CDR3 sequence reads: CASSAGVGEQYF. CDR3 nucleotide sequence: TGTGCCAGCTCGGCGGGGGTGGGCGAGCAGTACTTC.

CDR3 sequence reads: CAWRRRGTGELFF. DNA of the CDR3: TGTGCCTGGAGAAGGCGGGGCACCGGGGAGCTGTTTTTT. The V and J genes are TRBV30 and TRBJ2-2; a weak D match, TRBD2 (6 bases). Trimming removed 3 bases from V and 4 bases from J, with 9 bases in between. Germline-derived CDR1 and CDR2 are GTSNPN and SVGIG (reference sequence). This CDR3 has 13 amino acids.

The V and J genes are TRBV4-1 and TRBJ2-5, with 7 bases identical to TRBD2. There are 18 residues in the CDR3. The J segment lost 2 bases and the V segment lost 1 base, leaving 13 bases of the junction unmatched. Germline CDR1 and CDR2: MGHRA and YSYEKL. CDR3: CASSQGWGSGTTQETQYF. In nucleotides, the CDR3 is TGCGCCAGCAGCCAAGGATGGGGCTCCGGGACTACTCAAGAGACCCAGTACTTC.

This clone was found once. This chain links TRBV7-8 with TRBJ1-2, with a possible D match to TRBD1 (5 bases). The CDR3 runs 14 residues. The V gene's germline CDR1 is SGHVS and CDR2 FQNEAQ. V was clipped by 5 bases and J by 4 bases, with 14 bases between them. CDR3 in amino acids: CASSRSTAFYGYTF. The CDR3 region has the DNA TGTGCCAGCAGCCGATCGACAGCCTTCTATGGCTACACCTTC. The full variable domain, completed using reference TRBV7-8 and TRBJ1-2, is GAGVSQSPRYKVAKRGQDVALRCDPISGHVSLFWYQQALGQGPEFLTYFQNEAQLDKSGLPSDRFFAERPEGSVSTLKIQRTQQEDSAVYLCASSRSTAFYGYTFGSGTRLTVV.

This clone has just a few counts. The V gene is TRBV12-3 or TRBV12-4, the J gene TRBJ2-2; perhaps TRBD1 as D (6 bases). Trimming took off 4 bases at V and 6 bases at J, with 9 bases between the two ends. The CDR3 covers 13 residues. CDR3: CASSSQGPGELFF. DNA for the CDR3: TGTGCCAGCAGTTCTCAGGGGCCCGGGGAGCTGTTTTTT.

The V gene is TRBV19, the J gene TRBJ1-1; TRBD1 aligns across 9 bases. The length of the CDR3 is 15 residues. V shed 5 bases and J 2 bases; nucleotides not matched to a gene: 6. CDR1 and CDR2 from the germline V gene are LNHDA and SQIVND (reference sequence). The CDR3 sequence is CASSLGQGGNTEAFF. The CDR3 DNA reads TGTGCCAGTAGTCTGGGACAGGGAGGAAACACTGAAGCTTTCTTT.

The chain has TRBV29-1 and TRBJ1-2; D is ambiguous. There are 13 residues in the CDR3. The germline CDR1 and CDR2 sequences are SQVTM and ANQGSEA. V was shortened by 4 bases and J by 0 bases, with 9 bases between the two germline ends. The CDR3 is CSVVSESNYGYTF. Here the CDR3 DNA reads TGCAGCGTTGTCAGCGAATCTAACTATGGCTACACCTTC.

Concerning this clone itself: The sample contains more than one DNA sequence encoding this CDR3. The V and J genes are TRBV7-9 and TRBJ2-5, with a tentative D call TRBD2 (5 bases). Germline CDR1 reads SEHNR; CDR2 reads FQNEAQ (reference sequence). The CDR3 is made up of 14 amino acids. Trimming removed 3 bases from V and 1 base from J, with 9 bases in between. This chain's CDR3 is CASSFTGIQETQYF. CDR3 sequence (DNA): TGTGCCAGCAGCTTCACCGGGATCCAAGAGACCCAGTACTTC.

The chain uses TRBV5-4 and TRBJ1-4; 8 bases agree with TRBD1. Trimming cost V 2 bases and J 7 bases; bases outside gene matches: 4. Germline lookup yields CDR1 SGHNT and CDR2 YYREEE (reference sequence). The CDR3 spans 14 residues. For the CDR3, the DNA is TGTGCCAGCAGCTTACAGGGGGTTGGTGAAAAACTGTTTTTT. Translation gives CASSLQGVGEKLFF.

The gene calls are TRBV6-5 and TRBJ2-1, with 9 bases matching TRBD2. Germline lookup yields CDR1 MNHEY and CDR2 SVGAGI. After removal of 4 bases from V and 6 bases from J, the junction contained 1 base not matched to a gene. The CDR3 covers 13 residues. In DNA form, the CDR3 reads TGTGCCAGCAGTTTACTAGCGGGCAATGAGCAGTTCTTC. Translated: CASSLLAGNEQFF.

CDR3 protein: CAISEYSFASPRDTEAFF. The CDR3 coding sequence is TGTGCCATCAGTGAGTATAGCTTCGCCTCTCCCCGGGACACTGAAGCTTTCTTT. The rearrangement joins TRBV10-3 to TRBJ1-1; no reliable D call. Germline CDR1 and CDR2: ENHRY and SYGVKD. The CDR3 sequence is 18 residues long. Trimming took off 1 base at V and 3 bases at J, with 21 bases between the two ends.

The J gene is TRBJ2-3, the V gene TRBV12-3 or TRBV12-4; tentatively, D is TRBD1 (6 bases). This CDR3 has 12 residues. Trimming removed 6 bases at V and 7 bases at J, with 11 bases between. The CDR3 sequence is CASSQTGYTQYF. DNA of the CDR3: TGTGCCAGCAGCCAGACAGGATATACGCAGTATTTT.